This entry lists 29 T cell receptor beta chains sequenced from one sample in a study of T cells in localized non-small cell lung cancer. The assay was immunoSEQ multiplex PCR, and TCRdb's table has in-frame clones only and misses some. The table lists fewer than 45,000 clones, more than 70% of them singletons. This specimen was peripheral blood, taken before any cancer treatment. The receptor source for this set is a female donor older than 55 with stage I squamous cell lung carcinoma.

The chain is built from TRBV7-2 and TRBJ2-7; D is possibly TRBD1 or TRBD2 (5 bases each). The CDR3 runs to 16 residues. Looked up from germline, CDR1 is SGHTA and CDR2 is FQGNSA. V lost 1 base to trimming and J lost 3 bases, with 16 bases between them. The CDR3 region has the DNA TGTGCCAGCAGCTTAGGGACCGGGACGGCTAACTACGAGCAGTACTTC. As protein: CASSLGTGTANYEQYF.

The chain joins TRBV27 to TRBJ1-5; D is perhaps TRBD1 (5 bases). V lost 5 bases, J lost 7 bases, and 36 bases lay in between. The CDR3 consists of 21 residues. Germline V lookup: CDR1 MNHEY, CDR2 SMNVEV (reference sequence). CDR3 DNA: TGTGCCAGCAGTGCACTTATGGCAGGCACCCCCTCTCAGGGTCGGTGGCAGCCCCAGCATTTT. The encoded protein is CASSALMAGTPSQGRWQPQHF.

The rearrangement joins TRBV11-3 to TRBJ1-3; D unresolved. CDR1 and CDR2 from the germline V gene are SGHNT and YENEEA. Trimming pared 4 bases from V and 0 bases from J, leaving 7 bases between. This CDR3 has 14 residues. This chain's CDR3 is CASSSGDSGNTIYF. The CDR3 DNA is TGTGCCAGCAGCTCGGGTGACTCTGGAAACACCATATATTTT.

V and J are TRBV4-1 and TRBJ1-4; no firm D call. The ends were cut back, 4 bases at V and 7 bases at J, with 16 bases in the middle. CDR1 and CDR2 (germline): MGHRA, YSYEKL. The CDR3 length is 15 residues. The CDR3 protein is CASSLAGAPPEKLFF. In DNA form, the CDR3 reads TGCGCCAGCAGCCTTGCGGGAGCCCCTCCTGAAAAACTGTTTTTT.

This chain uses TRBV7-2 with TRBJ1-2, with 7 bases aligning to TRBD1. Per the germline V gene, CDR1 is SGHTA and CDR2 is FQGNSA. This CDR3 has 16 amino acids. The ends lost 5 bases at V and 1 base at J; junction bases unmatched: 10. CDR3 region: CASSREGTAINYGYTF. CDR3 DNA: TGTGCCAGCAGCAGAGAAGGGACAGCTATTAACTATGGCTACACCTTC. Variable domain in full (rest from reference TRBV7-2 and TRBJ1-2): GAGVSQSPSNKVTEKGKDVELRCDPISGHTALYWYRQSLGQGLEFLIYFQGNSAPDKSGLPSDRFSAERTGGSVSTLTIQRTQQEDSAVYLCASSREGTAINYGYTFGSGTRLTVV.

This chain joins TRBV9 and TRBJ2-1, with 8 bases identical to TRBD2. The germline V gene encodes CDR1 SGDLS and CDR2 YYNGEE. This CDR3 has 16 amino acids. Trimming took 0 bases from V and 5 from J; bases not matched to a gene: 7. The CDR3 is CASSVEGTSLHNEQFF. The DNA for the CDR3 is TGTGCCAGCAGCGTAGAAGGGACTAGTTTACACAATGAGCAGTTCTTC. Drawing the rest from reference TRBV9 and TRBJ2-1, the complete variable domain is DSGVTQTPKHLITATGQRVTLRCSPRSGDLSVYWYQQSLDQGLQFLIQYYNGEERAKGNILERFSAQQFPDLHSELNLSSLELGDSALYFCASSVEGTSLHNEQFFGPGTRLTVL.

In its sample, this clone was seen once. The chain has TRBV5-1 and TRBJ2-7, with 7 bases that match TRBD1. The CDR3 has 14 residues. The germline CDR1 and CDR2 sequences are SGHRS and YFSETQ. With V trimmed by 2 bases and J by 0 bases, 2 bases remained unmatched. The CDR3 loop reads CASSLQGTSYEQYF. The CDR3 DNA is TGCGCCAGCAGCTTACAGGGGACCTCCTACGAGCAGTACTTC.

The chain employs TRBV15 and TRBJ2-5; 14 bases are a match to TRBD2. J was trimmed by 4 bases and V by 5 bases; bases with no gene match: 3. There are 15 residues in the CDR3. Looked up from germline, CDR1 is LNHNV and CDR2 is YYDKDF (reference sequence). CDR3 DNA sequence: TGTGCCACCAGCGGGGGACTAGCGGGAGCAGAGACCCAGTACTTC. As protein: CATSGGLAGAETQYF.

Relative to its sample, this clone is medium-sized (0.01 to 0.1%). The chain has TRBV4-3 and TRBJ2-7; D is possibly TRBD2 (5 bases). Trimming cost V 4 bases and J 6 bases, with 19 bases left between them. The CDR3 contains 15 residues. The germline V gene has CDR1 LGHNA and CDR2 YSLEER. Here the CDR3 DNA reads TGCGCCAGCAGCCCCGGAACTGGACTCCTTTCCGAGCAGTACTTC. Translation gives CASSPGTGLLSEQYF.

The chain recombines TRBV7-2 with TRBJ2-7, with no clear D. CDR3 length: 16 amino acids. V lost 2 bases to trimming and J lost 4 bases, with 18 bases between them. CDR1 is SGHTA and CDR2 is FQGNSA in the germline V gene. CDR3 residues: CASSLTIRVEVYEQYF. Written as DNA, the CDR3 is TGTGCCAGCAGCTTAACTATACGGGTTGAAGTTTACGAGCAGTACTTC.

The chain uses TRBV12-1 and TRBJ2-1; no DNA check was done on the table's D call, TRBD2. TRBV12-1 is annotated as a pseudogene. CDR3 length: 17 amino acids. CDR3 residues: CASSPFWGASSYNEQFF. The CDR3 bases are TGTGCCAGCAGCCCCTTCTGGGGAGCGAGCTCCTACAATGAGCAGTTCTTC.

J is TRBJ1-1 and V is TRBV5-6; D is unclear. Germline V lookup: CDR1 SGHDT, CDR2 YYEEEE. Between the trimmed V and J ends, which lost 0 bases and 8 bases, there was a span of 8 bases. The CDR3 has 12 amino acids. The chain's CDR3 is CASSLVLAEAFF. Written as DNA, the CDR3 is TGTGCCAGCAGCTTGGTGCTGGCCGAAGCTTTCTTT.

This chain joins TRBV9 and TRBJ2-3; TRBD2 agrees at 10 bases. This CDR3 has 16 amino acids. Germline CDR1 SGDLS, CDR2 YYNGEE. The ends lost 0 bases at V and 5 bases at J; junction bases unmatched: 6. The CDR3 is CASSVAAGGRGDTQYF. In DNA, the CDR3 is TGTGCCAGCAGCGTAGCAGCGGGAGGGCGGGGAGATACGCAGTATTTT.

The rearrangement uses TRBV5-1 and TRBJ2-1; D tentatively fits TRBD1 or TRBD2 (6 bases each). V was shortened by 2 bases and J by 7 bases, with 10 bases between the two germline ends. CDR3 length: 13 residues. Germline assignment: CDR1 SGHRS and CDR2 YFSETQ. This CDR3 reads CASSFGGPNEQFF. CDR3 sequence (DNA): TGCGCCAGCAGCTTCGGGGGCCCGAATGAGCAGTTCTTC.

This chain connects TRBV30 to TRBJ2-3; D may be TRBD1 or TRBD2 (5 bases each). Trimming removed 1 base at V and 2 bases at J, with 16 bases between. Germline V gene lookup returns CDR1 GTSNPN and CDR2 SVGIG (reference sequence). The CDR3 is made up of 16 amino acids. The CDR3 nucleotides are TGTGCCTGGAGTGACGGTCAGGGAGCTGCCACAGATACGCAGTATTTT. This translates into CAWSDGQGAATDTQYF.

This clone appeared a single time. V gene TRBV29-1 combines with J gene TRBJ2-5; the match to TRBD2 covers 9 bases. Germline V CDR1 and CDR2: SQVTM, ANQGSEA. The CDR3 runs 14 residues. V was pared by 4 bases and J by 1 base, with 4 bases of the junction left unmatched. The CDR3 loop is CSVGAGGTQETQYF. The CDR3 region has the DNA TGCAGCGTTGGTGCGGGAGGGACCCAAGAGACCCAGTACTTC.

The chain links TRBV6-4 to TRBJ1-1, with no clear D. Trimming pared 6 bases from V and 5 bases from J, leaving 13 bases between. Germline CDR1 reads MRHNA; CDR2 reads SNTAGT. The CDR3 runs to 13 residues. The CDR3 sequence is CASSLEGGTEAFF. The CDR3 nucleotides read TGTGCCAGCAGCCTGGAGGGTGGGACTGAAGCTTTCTTT.

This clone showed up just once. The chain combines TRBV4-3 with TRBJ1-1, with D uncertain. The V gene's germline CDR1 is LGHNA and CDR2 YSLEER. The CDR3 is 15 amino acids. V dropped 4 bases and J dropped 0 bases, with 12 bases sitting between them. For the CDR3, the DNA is TGCGCCAGCAGCCTAAGCGCCAGGCTGAACACTGAAGCTTTCTTT. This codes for CASSLSARLNTEAFF.

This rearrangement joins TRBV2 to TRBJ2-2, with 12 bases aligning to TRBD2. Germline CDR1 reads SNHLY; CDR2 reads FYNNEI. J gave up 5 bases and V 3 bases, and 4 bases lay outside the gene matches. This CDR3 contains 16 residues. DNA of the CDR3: TGTGCCAGCAGTGACTACGGACTAGCGGGAACCGGGGAGCTGTTTTTT. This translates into CASSDYGLAGTGELFF.

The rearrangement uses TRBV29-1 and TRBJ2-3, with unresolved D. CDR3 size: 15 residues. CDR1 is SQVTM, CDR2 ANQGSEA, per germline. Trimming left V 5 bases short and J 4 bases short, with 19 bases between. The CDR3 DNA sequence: TGCAGCGTTCGGGCCGGACCCTTGGACCCAGATACGCAGTATTTT. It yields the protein CSVRAGPLDPDTQYF.

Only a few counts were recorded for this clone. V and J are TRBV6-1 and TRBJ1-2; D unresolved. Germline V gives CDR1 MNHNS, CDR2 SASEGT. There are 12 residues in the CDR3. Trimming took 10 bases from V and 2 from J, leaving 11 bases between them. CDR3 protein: CATSTGNYGYTF. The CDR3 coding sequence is TGTGCCACCTCTACGGGGAACTATGGCTACACCTTC.

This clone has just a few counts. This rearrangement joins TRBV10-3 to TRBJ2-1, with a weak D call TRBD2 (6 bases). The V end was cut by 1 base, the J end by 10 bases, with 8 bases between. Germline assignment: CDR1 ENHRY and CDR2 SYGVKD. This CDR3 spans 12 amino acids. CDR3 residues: CAISEWAGEQFF. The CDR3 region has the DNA TGTGCCATCAGTGAGTGGGCGGGGGAGCAGTTCTTC.

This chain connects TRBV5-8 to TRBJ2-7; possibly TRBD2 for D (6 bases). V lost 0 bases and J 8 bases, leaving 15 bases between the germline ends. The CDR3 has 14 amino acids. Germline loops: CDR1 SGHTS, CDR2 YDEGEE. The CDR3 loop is CASSLAREAPQQYF. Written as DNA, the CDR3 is TGTGCCAGCAGCTTGGCCAGGGAGGCCCCGCAGCAGTACTTC.

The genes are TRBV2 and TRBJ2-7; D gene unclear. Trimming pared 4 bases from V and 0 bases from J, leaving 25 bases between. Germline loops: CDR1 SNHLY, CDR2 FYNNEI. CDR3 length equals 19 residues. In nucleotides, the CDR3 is TGTGCCAGCAGTGGCCTTACCGTATCGACCGAGACGAGCTCCTACGAGCAGTACTTC. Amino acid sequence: CASSGLTVSTETSSYEQYF.

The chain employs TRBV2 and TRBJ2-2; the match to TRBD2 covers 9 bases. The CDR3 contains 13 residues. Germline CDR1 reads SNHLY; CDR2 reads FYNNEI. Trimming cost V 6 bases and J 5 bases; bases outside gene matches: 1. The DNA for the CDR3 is TGTGCCAGCAGGCGGGAGGGAACCGGGGAGCTGTTTTTT. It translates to CASRREGTGELFF.

The CDR3 here is CASSEKAGTEAFF. The CDR3 coding sequence is TGTGCCAGCAGTGAAAAGGCCGGGACTGAAGCTTTCTTT. V usage is TRBV6-4 and J usage is TRBJ1-1; D uncertain. Germline CDR1 and CDR2: MRHNA and SNTAGT. There are 13 residues in the CDR3. Between the trimmed V and J ends, which lost 3 bases and 5 bases, there was a span of 10 bases.

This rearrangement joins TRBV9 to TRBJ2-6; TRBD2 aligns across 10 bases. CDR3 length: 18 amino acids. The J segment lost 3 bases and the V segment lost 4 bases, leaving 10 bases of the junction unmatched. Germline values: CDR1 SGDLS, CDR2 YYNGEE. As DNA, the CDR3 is TGTGCCAGCAGCTTTAGCGGGAGGAGAATTTTTGGGGCCAACGTCCTGACTTTC. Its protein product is CASSFSGRRIFGANVLTF.

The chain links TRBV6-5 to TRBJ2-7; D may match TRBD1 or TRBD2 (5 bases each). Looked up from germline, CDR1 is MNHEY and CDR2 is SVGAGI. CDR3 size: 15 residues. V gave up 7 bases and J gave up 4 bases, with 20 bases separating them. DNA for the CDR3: TGTGCCAGCAACCCCTCACCGGGGACCGGATACGAGCAGTACTTC. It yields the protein CASNPSPGTGYEQYF.

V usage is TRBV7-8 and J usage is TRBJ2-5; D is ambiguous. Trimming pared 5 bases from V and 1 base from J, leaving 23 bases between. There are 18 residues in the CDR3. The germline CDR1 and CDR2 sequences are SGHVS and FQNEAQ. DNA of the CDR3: TGTGCCAGCAGCCGCATACGACCGACCCGCGCACCCCAAGAGACCCAGTACTTC. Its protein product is CASSRIRPTRAPQETQYF.